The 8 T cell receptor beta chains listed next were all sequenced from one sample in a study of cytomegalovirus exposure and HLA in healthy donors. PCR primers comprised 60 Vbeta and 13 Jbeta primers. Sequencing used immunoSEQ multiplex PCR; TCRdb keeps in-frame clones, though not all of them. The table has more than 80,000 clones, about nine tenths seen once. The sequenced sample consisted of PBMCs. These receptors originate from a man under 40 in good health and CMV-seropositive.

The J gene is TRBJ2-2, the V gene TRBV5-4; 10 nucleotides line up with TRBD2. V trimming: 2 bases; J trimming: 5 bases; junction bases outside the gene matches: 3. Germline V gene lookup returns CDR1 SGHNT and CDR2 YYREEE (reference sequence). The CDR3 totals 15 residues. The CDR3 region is CASSLAGGETGELFF. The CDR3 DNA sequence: TGTGCCAGCAGCTTAGCGGGAGGGGAGACCGGGGAGCTGTTTTTT.

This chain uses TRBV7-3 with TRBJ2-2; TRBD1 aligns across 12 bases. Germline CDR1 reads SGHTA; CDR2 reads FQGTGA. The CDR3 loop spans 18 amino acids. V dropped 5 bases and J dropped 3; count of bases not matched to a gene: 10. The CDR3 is CASSLPGQGARDTGELFF. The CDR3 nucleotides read TGTGCCAGCAGCCTCCCGGGACAGGGGGCGCGGGACACCGGGGAGCTGTTTTTT.

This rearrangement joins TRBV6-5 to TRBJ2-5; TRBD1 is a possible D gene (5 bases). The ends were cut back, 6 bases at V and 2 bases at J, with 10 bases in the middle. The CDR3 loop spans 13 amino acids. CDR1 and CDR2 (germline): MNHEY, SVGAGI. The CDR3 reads CASRVDNQETQYF. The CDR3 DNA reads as TGTGCCAGCAGAGTGGACAATCAAGAGACCCAGTACTTC.

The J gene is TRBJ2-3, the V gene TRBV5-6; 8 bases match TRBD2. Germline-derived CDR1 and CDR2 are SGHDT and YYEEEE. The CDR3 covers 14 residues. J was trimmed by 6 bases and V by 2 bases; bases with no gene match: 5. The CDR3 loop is CASSFSGRADTQYF. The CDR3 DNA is TGTGCCAGCAGCTTCAGCGGGAGAGCCGATACGCAGTATTTT.

This chain's CDR3 is CASSLAQGPKPSNYGYTF. In DNA form, the CDR3 reads TGCGCCAGCAGCTTGGCCCAGGGGCCAAAACCTTCTAACTATGGCTACACCTTC. The chain combines TRBV5-1 with TRBJ1-2; tentative D call: TRBD1 (6 bases). The CDR3 is 18 residues long. V dropped 0 bases and J dropped 0 bases, with 18 bases sitting between them. The germline gives CDR1 SGHRS, CDR2 YFSETQ.

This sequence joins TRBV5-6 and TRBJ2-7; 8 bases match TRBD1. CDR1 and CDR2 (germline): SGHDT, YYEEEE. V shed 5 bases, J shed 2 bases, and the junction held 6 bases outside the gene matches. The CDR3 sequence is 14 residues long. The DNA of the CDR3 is TGTGCCAGCAGAAGGACAGGGTGGGCCTACGAGCAGTACTTC. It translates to CASRRTGWAYEQYF.

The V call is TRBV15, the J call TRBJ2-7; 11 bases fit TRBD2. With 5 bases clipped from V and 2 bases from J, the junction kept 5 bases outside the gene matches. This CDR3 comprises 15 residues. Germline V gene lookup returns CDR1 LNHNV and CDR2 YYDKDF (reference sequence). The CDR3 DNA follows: TGTGCCACCAGCGGGGGGACTAGCGGTGCCTACGAGCAGTACTTC. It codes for CATSGGTSGAYEQYF.

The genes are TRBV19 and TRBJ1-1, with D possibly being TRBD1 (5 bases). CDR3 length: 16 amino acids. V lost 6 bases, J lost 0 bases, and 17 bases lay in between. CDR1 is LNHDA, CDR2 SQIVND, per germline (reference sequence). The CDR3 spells CASSHLLTAMNTEAFF. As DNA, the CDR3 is TGTGCCAGTAGCCACCTACTGACAGCTATGAACACTGAAGCTTTCTTT. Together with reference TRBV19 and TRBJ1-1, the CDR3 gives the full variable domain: DGGITQSPKYLFRKEGQNVTLSCEQNLNHDAMYWYRQDPGQGLRLIYYSQIVNDFQKGDIAEGYSVSREKKESFPLTVTSAQKNPTAFYLCASSHLLTAMNTEAFFGQGTRLTVV.